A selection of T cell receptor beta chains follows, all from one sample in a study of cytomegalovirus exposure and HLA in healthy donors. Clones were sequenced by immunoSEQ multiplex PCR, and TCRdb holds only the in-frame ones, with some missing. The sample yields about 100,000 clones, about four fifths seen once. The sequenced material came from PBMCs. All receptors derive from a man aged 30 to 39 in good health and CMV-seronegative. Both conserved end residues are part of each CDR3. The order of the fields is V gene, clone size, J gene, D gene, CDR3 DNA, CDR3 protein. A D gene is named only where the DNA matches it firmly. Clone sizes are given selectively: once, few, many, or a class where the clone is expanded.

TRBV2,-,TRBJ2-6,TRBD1,TGTGCCAGCAGTGAATGGGGACAGATAAACTCTGGGGCCAACGTCCTGACTTTC,CASSEWGQINSGANVLTF
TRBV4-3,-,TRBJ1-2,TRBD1,TGCGCCAGCAGCCAAGATATGACGCAGGGGGCTAACTATGGCTACACCTTC,CASSQDMTQGANYGYTF
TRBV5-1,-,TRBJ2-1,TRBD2,TGCGCCAGCAGCTTCGGGACTAGCGGGAGTCAAGAGCAGTTCTTC,CASSFGTSGSQEQFF
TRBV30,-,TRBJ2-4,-,TGTGCCTGGGGCTTAGCCAAAAACATTCAGTACTTC,CAWGLAKNIQYF
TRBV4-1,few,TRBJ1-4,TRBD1,TGCGCCAGCAGCCCATGGACAGGGGGCTATGAAAAACTGTTTTTT,CASSPWTGGYEKLFF
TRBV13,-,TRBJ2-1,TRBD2,TGTGCCAGCAGCTTAGGGGGCGGGAGGGCCTGGGATGAGCAGTTCTTC,CASSLGGGRAWDEQFF
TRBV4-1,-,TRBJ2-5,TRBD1,TGCGCCAGCAGCCAGGCCAGGGGGCTCCAAGAGACCCAGTACTTC,CASSQARGLQETQYF
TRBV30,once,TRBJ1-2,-,TGTGCCTGTCTTGGGGCCGTTCTAACCTATGGCTACACCTTC,CACLGAVLTYGYTF
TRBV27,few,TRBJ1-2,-,TGTGCCAGCAGTTTTGGCAGGAACTATGGCTACACCTTC,CASSFGRNYGYTF
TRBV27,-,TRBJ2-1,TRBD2,TGTGCCAGCAGTACTAGCGGACATTACAATGAGCAGTTCTTC,CASSTSGHYNEQFF
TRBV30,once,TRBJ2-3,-,TGTGCCTGGAGGACTAGTGCTCTCATAAAACCACGTTATAGCACAGATACGCAGTATTTT,CAWRTSALIKPRYSTDTQYF
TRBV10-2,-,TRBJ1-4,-,TGCGCCAGCTACAGACAGCGTAATGAAAAACTGTTTTTT,CASYRQRNEKLFF
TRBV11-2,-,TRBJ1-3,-,TGTGCCAGCAGCCCAAGGAGAAGCTCTGGAAACACCATATATTTT,CASSPRRSSGNTIYF
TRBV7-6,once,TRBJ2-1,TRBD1,TGTGCCAGCAGCTTAGGGTACGGGACAGAGAGGAATGAGCAGTTCTTC,CASSLGYGTERNEQFF
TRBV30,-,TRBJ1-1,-,TGTGCCTGGAGTCGGGAGAACACTGAAGCTTTCTTT,CAWSRENTEAFF
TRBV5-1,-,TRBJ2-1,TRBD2,TGCGCCAGCAGCTCGGGCGGGGGTAGTTCCTACAATGAGCAGTTCTTC,CASSSGGGSSYNEQFF
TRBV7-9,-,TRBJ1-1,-,TGTGCCAGCAGCTTCCGCGATCTTGTGGCTTTCTTT,CASSFRDLVAFF
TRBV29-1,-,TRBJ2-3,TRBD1,TGCAGCGCGGACAGGGAAAGAACAGATACGCAGTATTTT,CSADRERTDTQYF